The present entry profiles one TCR beta chain with its context. Its antigen is not known. A second PCR of roughly 7 to 11 cycles used a sample-barcoded 5' primer and a J-beta primer mix. Each cDNA molecule was tagged by a template-switch adaptor with 12 random nucleotides. One entry per CDR3 protein, called by TCRdb with MiXCR from the 5' RACE reads. This table holds about a million distinct CDR3 sequences, about 44% found once. Caucasian, healthy and from Russia, the donors were aged between 6 and 90. This entry comes from a study of blood T cells in healthy people across ages. The study, taken as a whole, reports: Long-lived donors had more naive CD4+ cells and higher diversity than aged donors. The study found TCR beta diversity correlated strongly with naive T cell percentage.

The CDR3 has 17 amino acids. Germline values: CDR1 SGHNT, CDR2 YENEEA. V shed 5 bases, J shed 6 bases, and the junction held 11 bases outside the gene matches. The chain recombines TRBV11-3 with TRBJ2-1; TRBD1 aligns across 12 bases. This TCR was recovered from a man in his thirties or forties in good health. The sequenced sample was blood. CDR3 sequence reads: CASSRAWRDRGRNEQFF. CDR3 bases: TGTGCCAGCAGCCGCGCTTGGCGGGACAGGGGGCGCAATGAGCAGTTCTTC.